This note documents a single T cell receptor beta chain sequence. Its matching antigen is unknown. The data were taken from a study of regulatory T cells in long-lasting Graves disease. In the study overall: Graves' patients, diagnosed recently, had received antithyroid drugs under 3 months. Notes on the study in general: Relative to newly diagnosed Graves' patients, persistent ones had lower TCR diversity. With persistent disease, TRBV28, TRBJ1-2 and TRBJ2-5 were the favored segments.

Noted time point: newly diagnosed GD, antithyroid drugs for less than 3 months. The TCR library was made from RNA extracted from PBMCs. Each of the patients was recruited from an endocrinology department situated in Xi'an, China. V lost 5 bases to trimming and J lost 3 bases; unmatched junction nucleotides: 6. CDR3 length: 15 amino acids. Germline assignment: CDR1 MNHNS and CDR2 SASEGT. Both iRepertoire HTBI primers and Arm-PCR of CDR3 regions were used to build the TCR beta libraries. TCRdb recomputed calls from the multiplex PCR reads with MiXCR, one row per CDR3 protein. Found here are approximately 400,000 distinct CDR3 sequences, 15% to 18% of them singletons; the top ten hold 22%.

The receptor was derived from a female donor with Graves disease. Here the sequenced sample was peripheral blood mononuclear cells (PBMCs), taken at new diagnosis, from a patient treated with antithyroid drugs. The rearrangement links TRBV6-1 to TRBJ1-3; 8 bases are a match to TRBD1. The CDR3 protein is CASSPGGADGNTIYF. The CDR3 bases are TGTGCCAGCAGTCCAGGGGGCGCGGATGGAAACACCATATATTTT.